This is a list of T cell receptor beta chains from one sample in a study of OX40 agonist ivuxolimab in advanced cancers. Generated by immunoSEQ multiplex PCR, the TCRdb table keeps only in-frame clones and is missing some. The table has more than 85,000 clones, about 90% seen once; the top ten hold about 1.5%. This specimen was CD4+ or CD8+ T cells sorted from blood, taken in a trial of the OX40 agonist ivuxolimab. These receptors came from an adult with an advanced solid tumor such as melanoma, head and neck, liver or kidney cancer. Each CDR3 is given with its conserved first and last residue. The order of the fields is V gene, D gene, J gene, clone size, CDR3 DNA, CDR3 protein. A D gene is named only where the DNA matches it firmly. Clone size is shown for a subset of rows, as once, few, many or a class of expanded clone.

TRBV7-3	.	TRBJ2-3	once	TGTGCCAGCAGCATCGGACTTCTTAACACAGATACGCAGTATTTT	CASSIGLLNTDTQYF
TRBV7-6	TRBD2	TRBJ2-5	.	TGTGCCAGCAGCACCGGACTAGCGGGAGTTACGACCCAGTACTTC	CASSTGLAGVTTQYF
TRBV9	TRBD1	TRBJ2-7	few	TGTGCCAGCAGCCCGACAGGGTTGGCCTACGAGCAGTACTTC	CASSPTGLAYEQYF
TRBV5-1	.	TRBJ2-3	once	TGCGCCAGCAGCCCCCAAATTAGAGATACGCAGTATTTT	CASSPQIRDTQYF
TRBV9	TRBD1	TRBJ2-7	.	TGTGCCAGCAGCTCGACAGGGGGCGGACACGAGCAGTACTTC	CASSSTGGGHEQYF
TRBV28	.	TRBJ1-3	.	TGTGCCAGCAGTCCAATACCCACCTCTGGAAACACCATATATTTT	CASSPIPTSGNTIYF
TRBV28	TRBD2	TRBJ2-1	.	TGTGCCAGCAGTCACCCCCCCGGACTAGCGGGAGGGCCAGGGGCTTACAATGAGCAGTTCTTC	CASSHPPGLAGGPGAYNEQFF
TRBV5-6	.	TRBJ1-1	once	TGTGCCAGCAGCTTGGTTCGACAGCGGAACACTGAAGCTTTCTTT	CASSLVRQRNTEAFF
TRBV27	.	TRBJ2-7	.	TGTGCCAGCGGGAGCCCCTACGAGCAGTACTTC	CASGSPYEQYF
TRBV29-1	.	TRBJ1-1	.	TGCAGCGTTGAAGGAGGGGGTTGGACTGAAGCTTTCTTT	CSVEGGGWTEAFF
TRBV6-5	.	TRBJ1-5	.	TGTGCCAGCAGTGGGCAGGGAGCATACCAGCCCCAGCATTTT	CASSGQGAYQPQHF
TRBV11-2	TRBD2	TRBJ2-1	.	TGTGCCAGCAGCAACATAGGACTAGCGGGAGATGAGCAGTTCTTC	CASSNIGLAGDEQFF
TRBV6-6	.	TRBJ1-5	.	TGTGCCAGCAGTTACGGGGGTCCTAATCAGCCCCAGCATTTT	CASSYGGPNQPQHF
TRBV18	TRBD1	TRBJ1-6	few	TGTGCCAGCTCACCGAGCGGGACAGGGGGGTCACCCCTCCACTTT	CASSPSGTGGSPLHF
TRBV9	.	TRBJ1-1	.	TGTGCCAGCAGCGTGGGGGTTATGAACACTGAAGCTTTCTTT	CASSVGVMNTEAFF
TRBV25-1	.	TRBJ1-5	.	TGTGCCAGCAGTGCCGATACAGGGATTGGGAATCAGCCCCAGCATTTT	CASSADTGIGNQPQHF
TRBV13	TRBD1	TRBJ1-1	.	TGTGCCAGCAGCAAGGGACAGATGAACACTGAAGCTTTCTTT	CASSKGQMNTEAFF
TRBV28	.	TRBJ1-6	.	TGTGCCAGCAGTCCCCGAGCAGGCTGGGATTCACCCCTCCACTTT	CASSPRAGWDSPLHF
TRBV6-5	TRBD2	TRBJ2-1	.	TGTGCCGCTCTCGCGGGAGGTGTAAACGGTGAGCAGTTCTTC	CAALAGGVNGEQFF
TRBV29-1	.	TRBJ2-7	.	TGCAGCGTAGGACTGAATTACGAGCAGTACTTC	CSVGLNYEQYF
TRBV27	.	TRBJ1-5	many	TGTGCCAGCAGGTCAAAAGGGCCCCCTAAACAGCCCCAGCATTTT	CASRSKGPPKQPQHF
TRBV6-1	.	TRBJ1-1	.	TGTGCCAGCAGTGAAACCCATGAGAACACTGAAGCTTTCTTT	CASSETHENTEAFF
TRBV6-1	.	TRBJ1-4	.	TGTGCCAGCAGTGCCAGACGCGAAAAACTGTTTTTT	CASSARREKLFF
TRBV6-1	.	TRBJ1-1	.	TGTGCCAGCAGCGGGAGGGGGGGCGCGAACACTGAAGCTTTCTTT	CASSGRGGANTEAFF
TRBV15	TRBD2	TRBJ2-5	.	TGTGCCACCAGCAGAGTAGCGGGAGGGCAAGAGACCCAGTACTTC	CATSRVAGGQETQYF
TRBV28	.	TRBJ2-7	.	TGTGCCAGCACATACCAATACGAGCAGTACTTC	CASTYQYEQYF
TRBV6-6	TRBD2	TRBJ2-7	once	TGTGCCAGCAGCCCCCAGGGAGGGCGAGGCTCCTACGAGCAGTACTTC	CASSPQGGRGSYEQYF
TRBV7-9	TRBD1	TRBJ2-7	.	TGTGCCAGCAGCCCCCCGTACCTGGGACAGGGATACCACGAGCAGTACTTC	CASSPPYLGQGYHEQYF
TRBV19	.	TRBJ1-2	few	TGTGCCAGTAGTACCTACGGTGGCTACACCTTC	CASSTYGGYTF
TRBV7-9	.	TRBJ1-1	.	TGTGCCAGCAGCTCAAATTTGGGACGGCACACTGAAGCTTTCTTT	CASSSNLGRHTEAFF
TRBV29-1	.	TRBJ2-5	.	TGCAGCGTTGCAGGTCTTCAGGGGCGTATGGAGACCCAGTACTTC	CSVAGLQGRMETQYF
TRBV11-2	.	TRBJ2-1	.	TGTGCCAGCAGCTTAGATGGGGCGGGAAAGACGGCCTTCTTC	CASSLDGAGKTAFF
TRBV19	TRBD2	TRBJ2-3	.	TGTGCCAGTAGTACAACTAGCGGGGGCACAGATACGCAGTATTTT	CASSTTSGGTDTQYF
TRBV27	.	TRBJ1-5	.	TGTGCCAGCAGTTTTGGAGGGGGAGGTCAGCCCCAGCATTTT	CASSFGGGGQPQHF
TRBV27	.	TRBJ2-2	.	TGTGCCAGCAGTTCCGACGTTTCGAACACCGGGGAGCTGTTTTTT	CASSSDVSNTGELFF